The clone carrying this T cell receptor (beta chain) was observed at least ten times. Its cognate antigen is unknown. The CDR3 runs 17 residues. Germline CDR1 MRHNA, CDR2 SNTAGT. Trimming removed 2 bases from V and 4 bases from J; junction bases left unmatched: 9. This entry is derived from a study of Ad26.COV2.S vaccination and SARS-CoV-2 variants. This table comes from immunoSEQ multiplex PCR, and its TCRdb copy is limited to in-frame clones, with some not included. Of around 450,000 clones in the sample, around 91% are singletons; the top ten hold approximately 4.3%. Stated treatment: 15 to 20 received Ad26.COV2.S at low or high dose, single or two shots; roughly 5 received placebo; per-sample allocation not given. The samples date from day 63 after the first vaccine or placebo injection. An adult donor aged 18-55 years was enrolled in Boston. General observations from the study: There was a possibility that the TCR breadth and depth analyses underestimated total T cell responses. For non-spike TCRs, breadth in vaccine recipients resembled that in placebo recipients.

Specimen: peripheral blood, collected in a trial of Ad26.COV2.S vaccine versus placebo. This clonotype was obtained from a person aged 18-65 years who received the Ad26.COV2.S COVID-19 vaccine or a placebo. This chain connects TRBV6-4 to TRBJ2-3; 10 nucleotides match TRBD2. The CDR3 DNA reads TGTGCCAGCAGTGACGCCGGGGGAGCGGGAGGGGCAGATACGCAGTATTTT. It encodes CASSDAGGAGGADTQYF.